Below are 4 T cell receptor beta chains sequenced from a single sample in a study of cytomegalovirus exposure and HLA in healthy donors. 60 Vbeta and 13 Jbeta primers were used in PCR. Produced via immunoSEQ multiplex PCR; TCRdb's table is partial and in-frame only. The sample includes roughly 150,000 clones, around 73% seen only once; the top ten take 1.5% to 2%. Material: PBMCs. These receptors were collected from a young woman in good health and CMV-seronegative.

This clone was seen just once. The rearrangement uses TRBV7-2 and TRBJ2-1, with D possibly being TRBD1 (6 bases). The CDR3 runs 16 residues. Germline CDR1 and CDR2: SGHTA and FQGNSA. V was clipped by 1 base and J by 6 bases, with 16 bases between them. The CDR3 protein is CASSLGWGQSLNEQFF. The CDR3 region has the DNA TGTGCCAGCAGCTTAGGATGGGGACAATCGCTCAATGAGCAGTTCTTC. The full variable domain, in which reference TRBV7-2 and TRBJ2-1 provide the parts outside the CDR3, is GAGVSQSPSNKVTEKGKDVELRCDPISGHTALYWYRQSLGQGLEFLIYFQGNSAPDKSGLPSDRFSAERTGGSVSTLTIQRTQQEDSAVYLCASSLGWGQSLNEQFFGPGTRLTVL.

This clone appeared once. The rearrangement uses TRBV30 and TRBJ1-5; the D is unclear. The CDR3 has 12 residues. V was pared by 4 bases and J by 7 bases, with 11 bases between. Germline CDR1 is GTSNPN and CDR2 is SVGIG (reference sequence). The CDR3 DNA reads TGTGCCTGGAAAGGAGTTGGGCAGCCCCAGCATTTT. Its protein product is CAWKGVGQPQHF.

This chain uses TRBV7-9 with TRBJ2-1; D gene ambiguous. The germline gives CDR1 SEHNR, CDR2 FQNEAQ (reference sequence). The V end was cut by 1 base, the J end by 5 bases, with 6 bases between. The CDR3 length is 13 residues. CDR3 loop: CASSLGSNNEQFF. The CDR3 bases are TGTGCCAGCAGCTTAGGTTCAAACAATGAGCAGTTCTTC.

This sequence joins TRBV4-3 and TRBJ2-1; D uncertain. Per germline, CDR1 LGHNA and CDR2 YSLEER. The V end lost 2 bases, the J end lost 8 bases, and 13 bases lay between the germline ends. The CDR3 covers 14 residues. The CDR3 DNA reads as TGCGCCAGCAGCCAATACTCTACGTCGCATGAGCAGTTCTTC. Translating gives CASSQYSTSHEQFF.